The clone carrying this T cell receptor (beta chain) was recorded only once. The sample comes from a study of blood T cell repertoires in COVID-19. Study background: Specimens from acute and convalescent COVID-19 originated in the United States, Italy and Spain. PBMCs, B-cell-depleted T cells, or T cells were the source of the cDNA or gDNA that made up the material.

Per the original data handling: Estimation of nucleated cell counts relied on the amplification of reference gene primers. TCRdb's copy holds only in-frame clones and misses some; the assay was immunoSEQ multiplex PCR. The D gene and trimming were derived from the DNA, and the V and J assignments and clone size from that table. Of approximately 110,000 clones listed, approximately 90% are singletons. Per germline, CDR1 MDHEN and CDR2 SYDVKM. V was clipped by 3 bases and J by 0 bases, with 9 bases between them. This CDR3 region has 15 residues. This receptor was taken from a woman in her forties or fifties with acute or convalescent COVID-19. The sequencing input was peripheral blood. This chain joins TRBV28 and TRBJ1-3; no clear D gene. CDR3 nucleotide sequence: TGTGCCAGCAGTTTTCCGCGTACCTCTGGAAACACCATATATTTT. As protein: CASSFPRTSGNTIYF.